This T cell receptor beta chain was obtained from a study of blood T cell repertoires in COVID-19. Background on the study: Both acute and convalescent COVID-19 samples were obtained from the United States, Italy and Spain. In each case, the material was cDNA or gDNA derived from T cells, B-cell-depleted T cells, or PBMCs.

The protocol was immunoSEQ multiplex PCR, while the TCRdb copy is restricted to in-frame clones and leaves out a portion. The sample lists approximately 450,000 clones; 75% to 90% were seen once. This CDR3 comprises 15 residues. Unmatched junction bases numbered 8, after V lost 6 bases and J lost 4 bases. Germline CDR1 and CDR2: SGHRS and YFSETQ. Categorization into cohorts depended on clinical history that participants reported. Two negative PCRs, clearance, or symptom resolution had been documented for recovered Cohort 3 donors. V is TRBV5-1 and J is TRBJ2-1; 9 nucleotides align to TRBD2. This receptor was identified in a man aged 25 to 45 who had recovered from COVID-19. The specimen was PBMCs or T cells enriched from blood (not recorded which). CDR3 DNA: TGCGCCAGCACAGTAGCGGGAGACCTGTACAATGAGCAGTTCTTC. Its protein is CASTVAGDLYNEQFF.